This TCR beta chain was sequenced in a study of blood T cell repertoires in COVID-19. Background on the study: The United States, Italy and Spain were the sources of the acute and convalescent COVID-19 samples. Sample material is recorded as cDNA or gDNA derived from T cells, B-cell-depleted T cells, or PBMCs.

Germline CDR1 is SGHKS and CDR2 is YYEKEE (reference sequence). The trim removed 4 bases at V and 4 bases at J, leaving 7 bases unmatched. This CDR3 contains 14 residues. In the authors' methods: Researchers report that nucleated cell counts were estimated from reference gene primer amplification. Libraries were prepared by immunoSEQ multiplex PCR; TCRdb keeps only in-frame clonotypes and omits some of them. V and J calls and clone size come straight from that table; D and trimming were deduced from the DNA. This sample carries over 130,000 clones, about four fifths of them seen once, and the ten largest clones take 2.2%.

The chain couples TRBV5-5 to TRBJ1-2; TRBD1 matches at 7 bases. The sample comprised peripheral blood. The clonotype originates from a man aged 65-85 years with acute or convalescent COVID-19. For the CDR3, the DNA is TGTGCCAGCAGCGCAGGGACAGCATCCTATGGCTACACCTTC. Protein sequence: CASSAGTASYGYTF.